This T cell receptor (beta chain) was profiled in a study of blood T cells in healthy people across ages. Regarding the study as a whole: Diversity estimates from one million T cells were considered underestimates. Observed TCR beta diversity per million T cells went down as age went up. This fall followed a roughly linear course with age.

Sample donors were healthy Caucasian individuals that came from Russia, aged 6 to 90. A sample-barcoded 5' primer and a J-beta primer mix were used in a second PCR of roughly 6 to 11 cycles. Each of the cDNA molecules was tagged by a template-switch adaptor with 12 random nucleotides. TCRdb re-called the 5' RACE reads through MiXCR, storing one row per CDR3 protein. The sample contains 1.5 million or so distinct CDR3 sequences, 42% of which appear only once. Germline V lookup: CDR1 ENHRY, CDR2 SYGVKD. The ends lost 4 bases at V and 5 bases at J; junction bases unmatched: 2. The CDR3 is 14 amino acids. Comments on this clonotype: Its antigen is not identified.

The TCR was taken from a woman aged 18-29 years in good health. The sequenced sample consisted of blood. The chain carries TRBV10-3 and TRBJ2-1, with 10 bases that match TRBD2. The CDR3 loop reads CAISGLAGDNEQFF. The DNA of the CDR3 is TGTGCCATCAGTGGGCTAGCGGGGGACAATGAGCAGTTCTTC.